This TCR beta chain was identified in a study of blood T cell repertoires in COVID-19 (dated by TCRdb to the early 2020s). About the investigation overall: The collaborator samples originated in the United States, Italy and Spain and spanned the acute and convalescent phases of COVID-19. The material from the prospective study consisted of cDNA or gDNA derived from T cells, B-cell-depleted T cells, or PBMCs. Deeply sampled blood TCRbeta repertoires from subjects exposed to, actively infected with, or recovered from COVID-19 were included in the dataset. The repertoires were made available in a free public database intended to serve as a resource for research on the immune response to SARS-CoV-2. Samples came from the ongoing ImmuneRACE study (first 160 participants) plus 1,254 subjects from 6 global collaborators. Nearly every sample came with metadata listing a de-identified subject ID, COVID-19 status, age in years and sex. Where available, HLA class I and class II types were taken from metadata supplied by the sample provider and were not determined by assay-based typing.

Whole blood was collected in K2EDTA tubes by collaborating institutions according to the institutions' own protocols. For TCRbeta analysis, collaborator samples were shipped as frozen whole blood, as isolated PBMCs, or as DNA extracted from either sample type. Reading the germline V gene gives CDR1 MDHEN and CDR2 SYDVKM. The CDR3, from cysteine to phenylalanine, totals 15 residues. Just CDR3 DNA is preserved here, 45 bases in frame from base 1. Here V drops 6 bases and J drops 6 bases, and the junction holds 8 bases not matched to any gene. Here is what the overall study found, with its caveats: Clinical and demographic metadata were provided uncurated, with the amount varying by source and participant.

A remark on this clone: Its target antigen remains unknown. There are no base qualities to consult, and no much larger clone falls within one base.

TCRbeta CDR3 regions were amplified from genomic DNA using the immunoSEQ Assay, a bias-controlled multiplex PCR. The source study handled its data this way. The number of nucleated cells in each sample was estimated by amplification of reference gene primers within the assay. To quantify the absolute abundance of each unique TCRbeta CDR3 rearrangement, sequence reads were collapsed and filtered. Productive Simpson clonality was computed per sample as the square root of Simpson's diversity index over productive rearrangements. In its TCRdb copy, this immuneACCESS table keeps in-frame sequences only and misses some clones. Where compared with another copy, unresolved V genes explain less than half of these, and the others have no known cause. V and J calls plus clone size are reproduced from that table; the DNA served to infer D and trimming. This sample is represented by 70,000 to 85,000 clones; around 82% of them were singletons. The top ten clonotypes cover about 10% of the sample.

This clonotype originated in a man aged 55 to 69 with acute or convalescent COVID-19. In this chain, TRBV28 is recombined with TRBJ2-4; 10 junctional bases match TRBD1. The sequenced material came from peripheral blood. The CDR3 region reads CASSLGTGEGNIQYF. The bases are TGTGCCAGCAGCCTCGGGACAGGGGAAGGAAACATTCAGTACTTC.